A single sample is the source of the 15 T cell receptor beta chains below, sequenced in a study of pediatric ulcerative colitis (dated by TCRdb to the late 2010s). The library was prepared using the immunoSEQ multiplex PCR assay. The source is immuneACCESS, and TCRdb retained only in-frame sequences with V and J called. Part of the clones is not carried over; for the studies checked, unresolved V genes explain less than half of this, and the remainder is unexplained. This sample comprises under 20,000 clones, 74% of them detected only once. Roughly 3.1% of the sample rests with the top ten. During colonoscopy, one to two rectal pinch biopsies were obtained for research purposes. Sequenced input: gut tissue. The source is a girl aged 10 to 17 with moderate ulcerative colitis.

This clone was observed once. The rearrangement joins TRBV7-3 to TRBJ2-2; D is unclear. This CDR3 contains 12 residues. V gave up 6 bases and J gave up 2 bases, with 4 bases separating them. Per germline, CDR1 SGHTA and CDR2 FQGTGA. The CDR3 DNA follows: TGTGCCAGCAGGTCTAACACCGGGGAGCTGTTTTTT. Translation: CASRSNTGELFF.

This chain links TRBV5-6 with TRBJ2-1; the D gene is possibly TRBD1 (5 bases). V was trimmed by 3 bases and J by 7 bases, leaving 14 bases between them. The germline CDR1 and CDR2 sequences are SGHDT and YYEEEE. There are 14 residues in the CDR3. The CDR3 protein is CASSYPGLRNEQFF. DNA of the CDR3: TGTGCCAGCAGCTATCCAGGGTTACGGAATGAGCAGTTCTTC.

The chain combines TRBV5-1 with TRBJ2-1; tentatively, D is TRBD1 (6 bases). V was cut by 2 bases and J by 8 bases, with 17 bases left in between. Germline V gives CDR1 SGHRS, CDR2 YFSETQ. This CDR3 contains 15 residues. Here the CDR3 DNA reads TGCGCCAGCAGCTTAGCCCAGGGGAATGGCGATGAGCAGTTCTTC. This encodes CASSLAQGNGDEQFF.

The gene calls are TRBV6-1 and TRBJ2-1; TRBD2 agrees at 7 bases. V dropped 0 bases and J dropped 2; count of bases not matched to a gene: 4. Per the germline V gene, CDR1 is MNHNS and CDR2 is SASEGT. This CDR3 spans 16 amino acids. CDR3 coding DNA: TGTGCCAGCAGTGAAGCGTTTCGGGGGGCCTACAATGAGCAGTTCTTC. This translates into CASSEAFRGAYNEQFF.

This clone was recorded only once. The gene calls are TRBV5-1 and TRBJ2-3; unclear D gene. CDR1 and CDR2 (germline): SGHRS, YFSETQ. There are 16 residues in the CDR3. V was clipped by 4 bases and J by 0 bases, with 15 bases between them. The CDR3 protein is CASSLGVGASTDTQYF. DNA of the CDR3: TGCGCCAGCAGCCTTGGAGTCGGAGCTAGCACAGATACGCAGTATTTT.

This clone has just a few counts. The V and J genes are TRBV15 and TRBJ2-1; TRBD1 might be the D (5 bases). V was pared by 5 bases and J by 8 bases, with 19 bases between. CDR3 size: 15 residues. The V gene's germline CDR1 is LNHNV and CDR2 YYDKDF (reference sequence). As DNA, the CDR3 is TGTGCCACCAGCCTCAACCCTGGCAGGGCGGATGAGCAGTTCTTC. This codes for CATSLNPGRADEQFF.

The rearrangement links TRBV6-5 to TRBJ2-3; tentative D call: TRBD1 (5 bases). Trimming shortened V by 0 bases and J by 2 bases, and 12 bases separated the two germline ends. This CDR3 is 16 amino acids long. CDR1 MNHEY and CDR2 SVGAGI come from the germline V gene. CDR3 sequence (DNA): TGTGCCAGCAGTTACTCCAGGGTGGTGAACACAGATACGCAGTATTTT. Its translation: CASSYSRVVNTDTQYF.

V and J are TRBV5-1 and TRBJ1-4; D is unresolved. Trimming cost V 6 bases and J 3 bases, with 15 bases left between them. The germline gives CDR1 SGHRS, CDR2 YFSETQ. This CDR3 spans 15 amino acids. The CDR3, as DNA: TGCGCCAGCACCACGGATGGCGCAGCTAATGAAAAACTGTTTTTT. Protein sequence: CASTTDGAANEKLFF.

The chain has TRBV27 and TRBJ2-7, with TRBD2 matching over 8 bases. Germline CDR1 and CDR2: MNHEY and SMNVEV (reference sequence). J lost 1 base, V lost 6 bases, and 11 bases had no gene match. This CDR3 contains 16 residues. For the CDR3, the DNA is TGTGCCAGCAGACCCGGGAGGGTAGCGGAGTCCTACGAGCAGTACTTC. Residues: CASRPGRVAESYEQYF.

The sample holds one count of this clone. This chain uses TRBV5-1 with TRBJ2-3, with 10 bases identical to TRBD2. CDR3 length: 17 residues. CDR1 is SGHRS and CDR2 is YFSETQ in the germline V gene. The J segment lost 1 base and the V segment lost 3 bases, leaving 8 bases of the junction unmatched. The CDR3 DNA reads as TGCGCCAGCAGCTCCCTTTATAGCGGGGGGCGCACAGATACGCAGTATTTT. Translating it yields CASSSLYSGGRTDTQYF.

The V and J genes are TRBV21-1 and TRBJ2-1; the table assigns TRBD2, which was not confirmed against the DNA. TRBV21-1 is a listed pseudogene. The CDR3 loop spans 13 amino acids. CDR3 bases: TGTGCCAGCAGCAAACAGAGGGATGATGAGCAGTTCTTC. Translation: CASSKQRDDEQFF.

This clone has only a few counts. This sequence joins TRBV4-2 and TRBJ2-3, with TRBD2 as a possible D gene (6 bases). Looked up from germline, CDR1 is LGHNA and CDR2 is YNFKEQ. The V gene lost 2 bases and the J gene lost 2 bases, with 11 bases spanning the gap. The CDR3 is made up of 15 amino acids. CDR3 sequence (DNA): TGTGCCAGCAGCCAACGCGGCGGGACCACAGATACGCAGTATTTT. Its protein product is CASSQRGGTTDTQYF.

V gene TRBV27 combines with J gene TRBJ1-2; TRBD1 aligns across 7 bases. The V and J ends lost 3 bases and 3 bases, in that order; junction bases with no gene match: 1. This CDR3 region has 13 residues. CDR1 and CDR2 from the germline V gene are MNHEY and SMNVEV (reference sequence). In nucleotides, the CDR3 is TGTGCCAGCAGTTTCGGGACAGACTATGGCTACACCTTC. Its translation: CASSFGTDYGYTF.

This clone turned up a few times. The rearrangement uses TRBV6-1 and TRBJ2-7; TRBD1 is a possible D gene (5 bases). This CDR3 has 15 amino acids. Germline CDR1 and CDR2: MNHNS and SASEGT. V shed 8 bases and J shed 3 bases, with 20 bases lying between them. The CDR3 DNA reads TGTGCCAGCCGGCGAATGCAGGGTGGGAACTACGAGCAGTACTTC. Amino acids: CASRRMQGGNYEQYF.

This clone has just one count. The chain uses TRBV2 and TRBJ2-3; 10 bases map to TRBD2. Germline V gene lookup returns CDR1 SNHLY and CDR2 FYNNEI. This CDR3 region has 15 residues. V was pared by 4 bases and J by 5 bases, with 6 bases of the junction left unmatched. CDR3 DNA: TGTGCCAGCAGTGGGAGCGGGAGGGCGGGAGATACGCAGTATTTT. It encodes CASSGSGRAGDTQYF.